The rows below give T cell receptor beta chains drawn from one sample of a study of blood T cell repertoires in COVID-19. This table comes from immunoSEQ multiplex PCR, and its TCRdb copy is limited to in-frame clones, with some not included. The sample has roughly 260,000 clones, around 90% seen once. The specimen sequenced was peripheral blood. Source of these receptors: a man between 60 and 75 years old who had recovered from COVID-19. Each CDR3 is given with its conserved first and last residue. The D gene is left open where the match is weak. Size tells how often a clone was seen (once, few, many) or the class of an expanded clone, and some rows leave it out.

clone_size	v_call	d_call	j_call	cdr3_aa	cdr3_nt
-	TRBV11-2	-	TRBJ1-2	CASQADYGYTF	TGTGCCAGCCAAGCGGACTATGGCTACACCTTC
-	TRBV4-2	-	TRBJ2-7	CASSQDRGRYEQYF	TGTGCCAGCAGCCAAGACAGGGGACGCTACGAGCAGTACTTC
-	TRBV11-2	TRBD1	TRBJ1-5	CASSSGQGQNGQPQHF	TGTGCCAGCAGCTCTGGACAGGGGCAAAACGGTCAGCCCCAGCATTTT
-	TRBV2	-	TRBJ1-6	CASSRGSPLHF	TGTGCCAGCAGCCGAGGTTCACCCCTCCACTTT
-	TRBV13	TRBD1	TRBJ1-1	CASSSTGGATTEAFF	TGTGCCAGCAGCTCCACAGGGGGCGCGACCACTGAAGCTTTCTTT
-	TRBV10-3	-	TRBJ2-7	CAIRTTESSYEQYF	TGTGCCATCAGGACGACAGAAAGCTCCTACGAGCAGTACTTC
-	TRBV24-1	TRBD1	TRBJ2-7	CATSDPRGQGDEQYF	TGTGCCACCAGTGATCCTAGGGGACAGGGGGACGAGCAGTACTTC
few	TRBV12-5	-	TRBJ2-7	CASTSSLYEQYF	TGTGCTAGCACCTCCTCACTTTACGAGCAGTACTTC
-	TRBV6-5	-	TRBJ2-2	CASSSKGAGELFF	TGTGCCAGCAGTTCAAAGGGGGCCGGGGAGCTGTTTTTT
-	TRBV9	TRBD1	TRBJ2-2	CASSSGQGATGELFF	TGTGCCAGCAGCTCCGGACAGGGGGCCACCGGGGAGCTGTTTTTT
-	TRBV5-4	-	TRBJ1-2	CASSLETVNYGYTF	TGTGCCAGCAGCTTGGAGACAGTTAACTATGGCTACACCTTC
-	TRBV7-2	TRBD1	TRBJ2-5	CASSSLGGTGYGETQYF	TGTGCCAGCAGCTCCCTCGGCGGGACAGGGTACGGAGAGACCCAGTACTTC
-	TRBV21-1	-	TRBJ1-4	CASSKVGLGEKLFF	TGTGCCAGCAGCAAAGTGGGGCTTGGGGAAAAACTGTTTTTT
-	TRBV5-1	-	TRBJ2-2	CASSLPGSQSGELFF	TGCGCCAGCAGCCTACCGGGATCCCAATCCGGGGAGCTGTTTTTT
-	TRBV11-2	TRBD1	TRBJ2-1	CASTNLQDRGVDEQFF	TGTGCCAGCACCAATCTCCAAGACAGGGGGGTGGATGAGCAGTTCTTC
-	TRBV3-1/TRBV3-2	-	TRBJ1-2	CASSQNQGPTNYGYTF	TGTGCCAGCAGCCAAAATCAGGGGCCTACTAACTATGGCTACACCTTC
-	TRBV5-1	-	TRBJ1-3	CASSEGRAGNTIYF	TGCGCCAGCAGCGAGGGCAGAGCTGGAAACACCATATATTTT
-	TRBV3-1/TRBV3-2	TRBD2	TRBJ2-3	CASTSGLEGTDTQYF	TGTGCCAGCACCTCGGGACTAGAAGGCACAGATACGCAGTATTTT
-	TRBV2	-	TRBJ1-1	CASSESTGYPEAFF	TGTGCCAGCAGTGAATCTACAGGGTACCCTGAAGCTTTCTTT
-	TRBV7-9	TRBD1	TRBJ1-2	CASSLLQGDGYTF	TGTGCCAGCAGCTTACTACAGGGGGATGGCTACACCTTC
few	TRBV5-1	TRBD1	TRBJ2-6	CASRNGGQGASANVLTF	TGCGCCAGCAGGAATGGGGGACAGGGGGCGTCGGCCAACGTCCTGACTTTC
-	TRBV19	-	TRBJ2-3	CASSIGGPIDTQYF	TGTGCCAGTAGTATAGGAGGGCCAATAGATACGCAGTATTTT
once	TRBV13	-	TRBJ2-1	CASSLIVAEQFF	TGTGCCAGCAGCTTGATAGTAGCTGAGCAGTTCTTC
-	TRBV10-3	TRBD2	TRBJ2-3	CAISESGPMRAGGSTDTQYF	TGTGCCATCAGTGAGTCAGGGCCCATGAGAGCGGGGGGTAGCACAGATACGCAGTATTTT
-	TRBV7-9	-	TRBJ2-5	CASSLHVVASRGETQYF	TGTGCCAGCAGCTTACATGTAGTGGCCTCGAGGGGGGAGACCCAGTACTTC
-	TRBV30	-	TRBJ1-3	CAWSLGGGSGNTIYF	TGTGCCTGGAGCCTGGGGGGGGGCTCTGGAAACACCATATATTTT
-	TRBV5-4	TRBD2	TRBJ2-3	CASSLSLAGTDTQYF	TGTGCCAGCAGCTTGAGCCTAGCGGGCACAGATACGCAGTATTTT
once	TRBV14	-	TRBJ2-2	CASSGRQDTGELFF	TGTGCCAGCAGCGGCCGACAGGACACCGGGGAGCTGTTTTTT
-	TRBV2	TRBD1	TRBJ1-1	CASTMTGGYTEAFF	TGTGCCAGCACCATGACAGGGGGCTACACTGAAGCTTTCTTT
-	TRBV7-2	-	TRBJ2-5	CASSLNRAPQETQYF	TGTGCCAGCAGCTTAAACAGGGCTCCCCAAGAGACCCAGTACTTC
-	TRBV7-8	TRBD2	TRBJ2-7	CASSLALAGGLRYEQYF	TGTGCCAGCAGCTTAGCGCTAGCGGGGGGGCTTAGGTACGAGCAGTACTTC
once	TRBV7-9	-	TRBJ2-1	CASSFNPRARHNEQFF	TGTGCCAGCAGCTTCAACCCGAGAGCGCGTCACAATGAGCAGTTCTTC
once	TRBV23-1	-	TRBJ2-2	CASTNPSGNTGELFF	TGCGCCAGCACCAACCCCAGCGGCAACACCGGGGAGCTGTTTTTT
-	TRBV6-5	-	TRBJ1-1	CATSWGRNTEAFF	TGTGCCACTTCTTGGGGCAGGAACACTGAAGCTTTCTTT
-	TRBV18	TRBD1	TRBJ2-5	CASSPRTGQETQYF	TGTGCCAGCTCACCACGGACAGGGCAAGAGACCCAGTACTTC
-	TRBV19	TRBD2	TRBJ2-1	CASSIEHLAGPYNEQFF	TGTGCCAGTAGTATAGAGCATCTAGCGGGGCCCTACAATGAGCAGTTCTTC
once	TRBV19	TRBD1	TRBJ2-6	CASRGTGNSGANVLTF	TGTGCCAGTAGGGGGACAGGGAACTCTGGGGCCAACGTCCTGACTTTC
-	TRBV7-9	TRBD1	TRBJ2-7	CASSQGTAYEQYF	TGTGCCAGCAGCCAAGGGACAGCCTACGAGCAGTACTTC
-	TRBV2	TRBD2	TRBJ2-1	CASSEVGLAGYNEQFF	TGTGCCAGCAGTGAAGTCGGACTAGCGGGGTACAATGAGCAGTTCTTC
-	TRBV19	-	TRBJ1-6	CASSLSSSYNSPLHF	TGTGCCAGTAGCCTTTCGAGCTCCTATAATTCACCCCTCCACTTT
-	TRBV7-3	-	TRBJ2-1	CASSPEGLARNEQFF	TGTGCCAGCAGCCCCGAAGGGCTAGCCCGCAATGAGCAGTTCTTC
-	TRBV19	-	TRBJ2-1	CASSPRTAYNEQFF	TGTGCCAGTAGTCCTCGGACTGCCTATAATGAGCAGTTCTTC
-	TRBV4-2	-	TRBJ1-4	CASSQAVDSLNEKLFF	TGTGCCAGCAGCCAGGCGGTGGACAGCCTTAATGAAAAACTGTTTTTT
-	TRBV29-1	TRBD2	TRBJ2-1	CSVFLTSGNEQFF	TGCAGCGTTTTCCTGACTAGCGGGAATGAGCAGTTCTTC
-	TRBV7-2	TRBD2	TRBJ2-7	CASRLHGGGLFEQYF	TGTGCCAGCCGCCTACACGGGGGGGGGCTTTTCGAGCAGTACTTC
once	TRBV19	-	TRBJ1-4	CASSPRGGGGSEKLFF	TGTGCCAGTAGTCCACGAGGAGGCGGAGGCTCTGAAAAACTGTTTTTT
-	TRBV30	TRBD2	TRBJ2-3	CAWSASGPTDTQYF	TGTGCCTGGAGTGCTAGCGGTCCCACAGATACGCAGTATTTT
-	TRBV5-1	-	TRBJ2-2	CASSLRTVRNTGELFF	TGCGCCAGCAGCCTTCGGACAGTAAGGAACACCGGGGAGCTGTTTTTT
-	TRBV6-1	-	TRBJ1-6	CASSDQGSSPLHF	TGTGCCAGCAGTGATCAGGGAAGTTCACCCCTCCACTTT
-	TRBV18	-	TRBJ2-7	CASSGGRSSYEQYF	TGTGCCAGCTCAGGTGGGAGAAGCTCCTACGAGCAGTACTTC
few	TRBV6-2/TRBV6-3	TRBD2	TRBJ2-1	CASSYSSGGPQGQFF	TGTGCCAGCAGTTACTCAAGCGGGGGCCCCCAGGGGCAGTTCTTC
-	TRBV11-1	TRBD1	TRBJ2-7	CASSGGQGRREQYF	TGTGCCAGCAGCGGGGGACAGGGGAGACGCGAGCAGTACTTC
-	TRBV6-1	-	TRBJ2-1	CASSDVSKFF	TGTGCCAGCAGTGACGTGAGCAAGTTCTTC
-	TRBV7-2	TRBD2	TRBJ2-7	CASISSLAGGTYEQYF	TGTGCCAGCATCTCGTCACTAGCGGGGGGTACCTACGAGCAGTACTTC
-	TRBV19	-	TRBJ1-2	CASSTGLYYGYTF	TGTGCCAGTAGTACAGGGCTCTACTATGGCTACACCTTC
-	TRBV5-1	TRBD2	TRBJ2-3	CASSQTSGGLTDTQYF	TGCGCCAGCAGCCAGACTAGCGGGGGTCTCACAGATACGCAGTATTTT
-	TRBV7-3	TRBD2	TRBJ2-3	CASSTPLAGDRTDTQYF	TGTGCCAGCAGCACACCCCTAGCGGGGGATCGCACAGATACGCAGTATTTT